This T cell receptor beta chain was observed in a study of blood T cell repertoires in COVID-19. Overall study context: Some COVID-19 samples were acute and others convalescent; all came from the United States, Italy and Spain. PBMCs, B-cell-depleted T cells, or T cells were the source of the cDNA or gDNA that made up the material.

Original data processing: Using reference gene primer amplification, nucleated cell counts were estimated. Using immunoSEQ multiplex PCR, the repertoire was profiled, and TCRdb retains in-frame clones only, with some absent. That table gives V, J and clone size, and the DNA gave D and trimming. This repertoire shows under 65,000 clones, roughly 80% found once; its top ten account for 11% to 15%. The origin of this receptor is a woman between 65 and 79 years old with acute or convalescent COVID-19. Sequenced sample: peripheral blood.

The CDR3 sequence is CASRTIAKSSYNEQFF. CDR3 sequence (DNA): TGTGCCAGTAGAACTATCGCGAAGAGCTCCTACAATGAGCAGTTCTTC. This chain joins TRBV27 and TRBJ2-1; D remains ambiguous. V gave up 9 bases and J gave up 0 bases, with 18 bases separating them. The CDR3 runs 16 residues. The germline CDR1 and CDR2 sequences are MNHEY and SMNVEV (reference sequence).